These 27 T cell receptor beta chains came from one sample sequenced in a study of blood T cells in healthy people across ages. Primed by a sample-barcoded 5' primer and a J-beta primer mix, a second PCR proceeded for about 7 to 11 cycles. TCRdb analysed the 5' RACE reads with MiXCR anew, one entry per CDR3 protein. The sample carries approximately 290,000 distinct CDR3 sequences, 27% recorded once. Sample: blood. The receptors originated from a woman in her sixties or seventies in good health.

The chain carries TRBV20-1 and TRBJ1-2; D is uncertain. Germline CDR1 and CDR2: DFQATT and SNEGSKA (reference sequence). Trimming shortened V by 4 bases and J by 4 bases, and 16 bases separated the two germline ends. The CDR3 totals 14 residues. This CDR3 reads CSATSPTDGYGYTF. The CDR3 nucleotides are TGCAGTGCTACATCGCCGACCGACGGCTATGGCTACACCTTC.

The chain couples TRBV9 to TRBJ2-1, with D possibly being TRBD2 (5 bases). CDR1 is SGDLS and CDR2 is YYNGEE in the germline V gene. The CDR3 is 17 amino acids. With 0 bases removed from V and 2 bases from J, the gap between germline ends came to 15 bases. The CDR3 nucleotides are TGTGCCAGCAGCGTAGAAGGGAGAATCAGCACCTACAATGAGCAGTTCTTC. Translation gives CASSVEGRISTYNEQFF.

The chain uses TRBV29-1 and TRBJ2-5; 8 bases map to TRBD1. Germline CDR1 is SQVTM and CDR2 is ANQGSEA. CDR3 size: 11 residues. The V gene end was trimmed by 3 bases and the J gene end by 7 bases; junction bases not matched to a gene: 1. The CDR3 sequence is CSVDTGGTQYF. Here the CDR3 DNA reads TGCAGCGTTGATACAGGGGGGACCCAGTACTTC.

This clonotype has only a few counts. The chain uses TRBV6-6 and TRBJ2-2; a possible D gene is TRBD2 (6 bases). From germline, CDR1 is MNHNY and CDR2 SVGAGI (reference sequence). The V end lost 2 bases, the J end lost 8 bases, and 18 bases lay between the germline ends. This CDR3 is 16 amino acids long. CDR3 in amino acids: CASSYPGLTRGGELFF. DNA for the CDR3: TGTGCCAGCAGTTACCCCGGACTAACTCGGGGAGGGGAGCTGTTTTTT.

For the CDR3, the DNA is TGCAGTGCTAGCGATGGGGACAGCAATTCCTACGAGCAGTACTTC. Its protein is CSASDGDSNSYEQYF. The chain is built from TRBV20-1 and TRBJ2-7; 7 nucleotides match TRBD1. V lost 3 bases and J lost 1; bases outside the gene matches: 9. The germline V gene has CDR1 DFQATT and CDR2 SNEGSKA (reference sequence). This CDR3 comprises 15 residues.

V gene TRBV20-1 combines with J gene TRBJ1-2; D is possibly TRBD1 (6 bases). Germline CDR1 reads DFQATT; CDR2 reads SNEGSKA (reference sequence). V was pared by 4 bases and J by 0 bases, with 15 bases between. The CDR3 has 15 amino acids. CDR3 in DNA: TGCAGTGCTACGCCCGCGGGGGCGCCTAACTATGGCTACACCTTC. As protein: CSATPAGAPNYGYTF.

Here the CDR3 DNA reads TGCGCCAGCAGCCAAGCTGGGGGCGGGAATGAGCAGTTCTTC. This translates into CASSQAGGGNEQFF. The V call is TRBV4-1, the J call TRBJ2-1, with a tentative D call TRBD1 (6 bases). The germline V and J ends were trimmed by 1 base and 7 bases, with 11 bases remaining between them. This CDR3 has 14 residues. CDR1 is MGHRA and CDR2 is YSYEKL in the germline V gene.

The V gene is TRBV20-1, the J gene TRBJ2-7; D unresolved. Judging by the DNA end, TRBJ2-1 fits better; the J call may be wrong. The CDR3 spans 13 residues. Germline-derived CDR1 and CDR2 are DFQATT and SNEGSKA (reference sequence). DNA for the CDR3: TGCAGTGCGCCCCAGATACAGTACAATGAGCAGTTCTTC. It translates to CSAPQIQYNEQFF.

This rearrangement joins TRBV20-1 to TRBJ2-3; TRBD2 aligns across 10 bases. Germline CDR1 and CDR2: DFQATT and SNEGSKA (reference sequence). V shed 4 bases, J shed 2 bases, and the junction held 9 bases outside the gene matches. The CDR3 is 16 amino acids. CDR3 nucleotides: TGCAGTGCTAAACTAGCGGGAACTTCCCTCACAGATACGCAGTATTTT. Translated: CSAKLAGTSLTDTQYF.

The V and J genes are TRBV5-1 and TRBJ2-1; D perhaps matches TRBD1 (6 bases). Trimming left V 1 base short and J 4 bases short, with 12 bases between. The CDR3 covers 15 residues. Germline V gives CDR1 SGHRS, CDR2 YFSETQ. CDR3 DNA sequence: TGCGCCAGCAGCTTGTCAGGGGTCCGTTACAATGAGCAGTTCTTC. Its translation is CASSLSGVRYNEQFF.

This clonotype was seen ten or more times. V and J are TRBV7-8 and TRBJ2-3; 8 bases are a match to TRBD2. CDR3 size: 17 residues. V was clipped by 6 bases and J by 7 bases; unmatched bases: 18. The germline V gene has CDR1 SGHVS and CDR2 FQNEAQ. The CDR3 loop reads CASSLHWGSGGGYTQYF. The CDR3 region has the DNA TGTGCCAGCAGTTTACACTGGGGGAGCGGGGGTGGGTATACGCAGTATTTT.

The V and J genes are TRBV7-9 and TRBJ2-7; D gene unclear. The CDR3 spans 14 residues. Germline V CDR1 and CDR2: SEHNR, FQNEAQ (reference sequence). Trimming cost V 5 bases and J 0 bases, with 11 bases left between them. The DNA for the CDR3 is TGTGCCAGCAGCCCGGCAGGAGCCTCCTACGAGCAGTACTTC. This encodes CASSPAGASYEQYF.

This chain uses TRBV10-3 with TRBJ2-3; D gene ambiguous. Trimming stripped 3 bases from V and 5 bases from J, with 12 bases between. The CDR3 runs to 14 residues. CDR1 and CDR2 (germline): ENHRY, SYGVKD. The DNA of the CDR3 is TGTGCCATCAGTGATTCCACACACGGAGATACGCAGTATTTT. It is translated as CAISDSTHGDTQYF.

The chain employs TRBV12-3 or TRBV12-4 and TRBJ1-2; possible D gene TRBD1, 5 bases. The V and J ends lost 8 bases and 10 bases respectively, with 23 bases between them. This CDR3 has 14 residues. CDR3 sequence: CASGLKQASHDYTF. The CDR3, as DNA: TGTGCCAGCGGCCTTAAACAGGCATCCCATGACTACACCTTC.

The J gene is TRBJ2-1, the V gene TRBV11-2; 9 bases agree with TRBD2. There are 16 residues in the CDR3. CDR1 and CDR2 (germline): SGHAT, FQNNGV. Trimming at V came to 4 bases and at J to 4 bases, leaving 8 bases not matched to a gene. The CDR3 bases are TGTGCCAGCAGCTGGACGACTAGCGGAGGGTACAATGAGCAGTTCTTC. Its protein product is CASSWTTSGGYNEQFF. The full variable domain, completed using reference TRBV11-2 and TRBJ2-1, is EAGVAQSPRYKIIEKRQSVAFWCNPISGHATLYWYQQILGQGPKLLIQFQNNGVVDDSQLPKDRFSAERLKGVDSTLKIQPAKLEDSAVYLCASSWTTSGGYNEQFFGPGTRLTVL.

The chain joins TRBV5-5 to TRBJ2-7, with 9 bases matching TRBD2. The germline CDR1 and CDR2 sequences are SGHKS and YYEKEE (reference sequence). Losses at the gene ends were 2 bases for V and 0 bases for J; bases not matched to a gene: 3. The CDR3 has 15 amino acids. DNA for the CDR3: TGTGCCAGCAGCTTATTAGCGGGAGACTCCTACGAGCAGTACTTC. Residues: CASSLLAGDSYEQYF.

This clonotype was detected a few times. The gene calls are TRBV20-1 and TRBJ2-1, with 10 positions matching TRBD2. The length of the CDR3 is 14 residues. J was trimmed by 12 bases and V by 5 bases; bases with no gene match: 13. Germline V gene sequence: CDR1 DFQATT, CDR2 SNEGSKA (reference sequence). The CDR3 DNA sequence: TGCAGTGCTTTAAAAAGCGGGAGGGCCGTTGGGCAGTTCTTC. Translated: CSALKSGRAVGQFF.

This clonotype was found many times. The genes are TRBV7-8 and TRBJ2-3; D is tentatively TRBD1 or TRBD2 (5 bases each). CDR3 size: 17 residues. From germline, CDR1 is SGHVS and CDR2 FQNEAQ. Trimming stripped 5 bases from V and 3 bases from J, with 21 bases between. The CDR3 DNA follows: TGTGCCAGCAGCCCCCGAAGTGTGGGGGAAGCTACAGATACGCAGTATTTT. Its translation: CASSPRSVGEATDTQYF. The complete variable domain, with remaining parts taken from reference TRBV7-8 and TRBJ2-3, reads GAGVSQSPRYKVAKRGQDVALRCDPISGHVSLFWYQQALGQGPEFLTYFQNEAQLDKSGLPSDRFFAERPEGSVSTLKIQRTQQEDSAVYLCASSPRSVGEATDTQYFGPGTRLTVL.

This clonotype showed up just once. CDR3 residues: CSARGSGRERREKLFF. The CDR3, as DNA: TGCAGTGCTAGAGGTTCAGGCCGGGAGCGGCGAGAAAAACTGTTTTTT. V usage is TRBV20-1 and J usage is TRBJ1-4; no reliable D call. The germline V and J ends were trimmed by 1 base and 8 bases, with 20 bases remaining between them. The CDR3 has 16 amino acids. Germline V lookup: CDR1 DFQATT, CDR2 SNEGSKA (reference sequence).

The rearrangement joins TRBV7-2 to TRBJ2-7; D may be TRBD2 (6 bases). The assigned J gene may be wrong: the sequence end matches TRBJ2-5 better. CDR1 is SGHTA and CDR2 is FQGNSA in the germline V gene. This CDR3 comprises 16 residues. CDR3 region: CASSLRWANRGETQYF. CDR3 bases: TGTGCCAGCAGCTTAAGGTGGGCTAACCGGGGGGAGACCCAGTACTTC.

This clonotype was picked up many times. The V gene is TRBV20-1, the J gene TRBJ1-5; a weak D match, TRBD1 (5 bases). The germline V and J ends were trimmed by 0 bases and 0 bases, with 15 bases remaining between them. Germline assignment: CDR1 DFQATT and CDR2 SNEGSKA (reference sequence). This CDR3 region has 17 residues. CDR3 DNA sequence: TGCAGTGCTAGAGATCTTCAGGGACCATATAGCAATCAGCCCCAGCATTTT. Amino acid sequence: CSARDLQGPYSNQPQHF.

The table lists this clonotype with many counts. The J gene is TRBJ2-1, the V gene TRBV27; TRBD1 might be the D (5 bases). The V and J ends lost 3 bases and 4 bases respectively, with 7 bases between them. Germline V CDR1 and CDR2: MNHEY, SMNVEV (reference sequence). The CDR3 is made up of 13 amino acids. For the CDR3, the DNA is TGTGCCAGCAGTTTCGACAGTTACAATGAGCAGTTCTTC. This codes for CASSFDSYNEQFF.

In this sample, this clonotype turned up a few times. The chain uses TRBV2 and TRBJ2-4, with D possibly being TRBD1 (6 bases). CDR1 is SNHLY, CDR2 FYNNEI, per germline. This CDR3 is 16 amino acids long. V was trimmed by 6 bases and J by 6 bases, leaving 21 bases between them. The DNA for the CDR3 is TGTGCCAGCAGCGTGACAGGTCCAATAAAGGGAAACATTCAGTACTTC. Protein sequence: CASSVTGPIKGNIQYF.

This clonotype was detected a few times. This CDR3 reads CASSGTYYGYTF. CDR3 nucleotide sequence: TGTGCCAGCAGCGGGACTTACTATGGCTACACCTTC. J is TRBJ1-2 and V is TRBV7-9; D is possibly TRBD1 (5 bases). V lost 5 bases and J lost 3, with 7 bases in between. Germline loops: CDR1 SEHNR, CDR2 FQNEAQ (reference sequence). The CDR3 consists of 12 residues.

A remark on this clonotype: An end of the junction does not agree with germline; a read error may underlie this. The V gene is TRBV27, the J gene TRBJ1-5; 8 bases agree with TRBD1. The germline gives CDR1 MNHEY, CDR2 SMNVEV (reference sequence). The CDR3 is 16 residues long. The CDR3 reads CASSPQGQGWGQPQHF. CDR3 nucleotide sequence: TGTGCGAGCAGTCCTCAAGGACAGGGTTGGGGACAGCCCCAGCATTTT.

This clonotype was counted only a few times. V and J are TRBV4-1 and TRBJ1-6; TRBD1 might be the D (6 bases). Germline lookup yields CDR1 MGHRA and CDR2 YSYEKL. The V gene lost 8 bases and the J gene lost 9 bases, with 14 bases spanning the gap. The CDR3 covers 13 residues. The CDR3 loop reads CASGPPGASPLHF. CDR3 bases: TGCGCCAGCGGCCCTCCAGGGGCTTCACCCCTCCACTTT.

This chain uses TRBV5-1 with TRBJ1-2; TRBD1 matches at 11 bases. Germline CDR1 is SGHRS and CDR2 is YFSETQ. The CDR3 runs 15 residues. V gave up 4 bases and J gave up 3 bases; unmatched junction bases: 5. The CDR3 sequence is CASSPRTGGDYGYTF. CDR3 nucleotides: TGCGCCAGCAGCCCGAGGACAGGGGGCGACTATGGCTACACCTTC.